This T cell receptor beta chain is from a study of control samples from healthy donors and cancer patients. Sequencing used immunoSEQ multiplex PCR; TCRdb keeps in-frame clones, though not all of them. The sample has fewer than 45,000 clones, 91% seen once. V shed 1 base, J shed 4 bases, and the junction held 2 bases outside the gene matches. Germline V gives CDR1 MGHRA, CDR2 YSYEKL. The CDR3 extends over 15 amino acids. The V call is TRBV4-1, the J call TRBJ2-2; 8 nucleotides match TRBD2. The TCR sequence derives from a middle-aged woman with head and neck cancer. Sequencing was done on a sample of PBMCs. The CDR3 nucleotides read TGCGCCAGCAGCCAAGTTCGGGGGGGCACCGGGGAGCTGTTTTTT. Its protein is CASSQVRGGTGELFF.